This T cell receptor beta chain was recorded in a study of blood T cells in healthy people across ages. There are a few counts of this clonotype. A read error may produce the germline difference seen at one junction end. Primed by a sample-barcoded 5' primer and a J-beta primer mix, a second PCR proceeded for roughly 6 to 12 cycles. TCRdb re-called the 5' RACE reads with MiXCR, one entry per CDR3 protein. This sample carries approximately 600,000 distinct CDR3 sequences, about 53% of them seen once, and the ten largest clones take approximately 40%. Germline CDR1 and CDR2: SGHRS and YFSETQ. CDR3 length: 14 residues.

The source is a man in his sixties in good health. Sequenced input: blood. The rearrangement joins TRBV5-1 to TRBJ2-6; D call uncertain. The CDR3 here is CASSLALGANVLTF. The DNA for the CDR3 is TGTGCCAGCAGCTTAGCCTTGGGGGCCAACGTCCTGACTTTC.